This T cell receptor beta chain was identified in a study of T-cell memory formation after mild COVID-19. Turning to the study itself: The two donors had largely donor-specific TCR clusters.

Study-wide results and caveats: Clones from the second wave (peaking day 37) had unconfirmed SARS-CoV-2 specificity. Those CD4+ clones that contracted were mainly in CM and EM (CD8+ ones in EMRA). Pre-infection memory contained some responding clones, which suggested that cross-reactive memory had joined.

This clonotype was observed a handful of times. Its antigen is still unknown. TCRdb reanalysed the 5' RACE reads using MiXCR and keeps one entry per CDR3 protein. The sample includes about 360,000 distinct CDR3 sequences, under 15% of them seen just once. Germline V gene lookup returns CDR1 SGHRS and CDR2 YFSETQ. V lost 5 bases to trimming and J lost 4 bases; unmatched junction nucleotides: 3. The CDR3 spans 13 residues. The sequencing input was PBMCs or a T cell subset sorted from them (not recorded which). The clonotype comes from a man younger than 35 who had mild COVID-19 (a few samples of this study predate the infection). Cell type and time point are not known. The chain has TRBV5-1 and TRBJ1-5, with 7 bases aligning to TRBD1. CDR3 sequence: CASRGTENQPQHF. In nucleotides, the CDR3 is TGCGCCAGCAGGGGGACAGAGAATCAGCCCCAGCATTTT.